Listed below are T cell receptor beta chains from one sample, sequenced in a study of cytomegalovirus exposure and HLA in healthy donors. Profiling relied on immunoSEQ multiplex PCR, and the TCRdb table lists in-frame clones only, not all of them. The sample gives about 170,000 clones, around 80% of which show up once; roughly 1.4% is in the top ten. What was sequenced was PBMCs. Source of these receptors: a young woman in good health and CMV-seropositive. Each CDR3 is given with its conserved first and last residue.

>TRBV30|TRBJ2-7
CAWSADRGSHEQYF
>TRBV7-6|TRBJ2-5
CASSLEVAGIQETQYF
>TRBV18|TRBJ1-2
CASSPRDLRYTF
>TRBV5-1|TRBJ2-7
CASSWGQSGGNEQYF
>TRBV5-1|TRBJ1-2
CASSFDRVNGYTF
>TRBV11-3|TRBJ1-1
CASSLQIGDTEAFF
>TRBV7-2|TRBJ2-7
CASSFAGTSAIEQYF
>TRBV5-1|TRBJ1-5
CASSLAGGPNQPQHF
>TRBV5-1|TRBJ2-1
CASSWGVAGTYNEQFF
>TRBV5-1|TRBJ1-4
CASSLDAGGEKLFF
>TRBV27|TRBJ2-3
CASSLWGLAGGPPSTDTQYF
>TRBV7-6|TRBJ2-7
CASSLEKGELAAEQYF
>TRBV27|TRBJ2-5
CASTLSGGAETQYF
>TRBV4-2|TRBJ2-3
CASSQELAGGTDTQYF
>TRBV18|TRBJ2-1
CASSPSSGDNEQFF
>TRBV4-1|TRBJ2-7
CASSQGDNHYEQYF
>TRBV2|TRBJ2-3
CASSNIAGVSDTQYF
>TRBV29-1|TRBJ2-3
CTVGRDTDTQYF
>TRBV2|TRBJ2-7
CASRFTRGSGSEQYF
>TRBV2|TRBJ2-7
CATSPRGSYEQYF
>TRBV7-7|TRBJ2-5
CASSPSDGWQETQYF
>TRBV7-2|TRBJ1-5
CASSLGQGLSNQPQHF
>TRBV7-2|TRBJ2-7
CASSVSYEQYF
>TRBV10-3|TRBJ1-1
CASSTGANTEAFF
>TRBV11-1|TRBJ1-2
CASSPGQGFYGYTF
>TRBV10-3|TRBJ2-1
CAISPSGGRRTTSEQFF